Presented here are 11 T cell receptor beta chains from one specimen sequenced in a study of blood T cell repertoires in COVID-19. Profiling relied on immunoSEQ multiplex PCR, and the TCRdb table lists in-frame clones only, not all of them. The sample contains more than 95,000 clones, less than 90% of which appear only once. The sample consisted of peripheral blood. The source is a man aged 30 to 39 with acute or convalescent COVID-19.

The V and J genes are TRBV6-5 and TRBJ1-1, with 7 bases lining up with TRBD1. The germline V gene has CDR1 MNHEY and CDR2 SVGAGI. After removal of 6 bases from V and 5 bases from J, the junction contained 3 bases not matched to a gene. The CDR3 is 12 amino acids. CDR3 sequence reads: CASSLQGTEAFF. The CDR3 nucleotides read TGTGCCAGCAGCCTACAGGGGACTGAAGCTTTCTTT.

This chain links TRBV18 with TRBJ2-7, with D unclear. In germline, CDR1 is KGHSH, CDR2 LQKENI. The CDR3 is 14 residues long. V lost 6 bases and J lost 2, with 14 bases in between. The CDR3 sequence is CASSPRPDTYEQYF. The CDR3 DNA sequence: TGTGCCAGCTCTCCTAGACCGGATACCTACGAGCAGTACTTC.

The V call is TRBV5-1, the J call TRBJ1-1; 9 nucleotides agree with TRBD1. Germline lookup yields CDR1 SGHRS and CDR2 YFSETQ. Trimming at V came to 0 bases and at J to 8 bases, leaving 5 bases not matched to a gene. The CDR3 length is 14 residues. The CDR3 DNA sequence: TGCGCCAGCAGCTTGGGGGACAGGGTCCGGGAAGCTTTCTTT. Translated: CASSLGDRVREAFF.

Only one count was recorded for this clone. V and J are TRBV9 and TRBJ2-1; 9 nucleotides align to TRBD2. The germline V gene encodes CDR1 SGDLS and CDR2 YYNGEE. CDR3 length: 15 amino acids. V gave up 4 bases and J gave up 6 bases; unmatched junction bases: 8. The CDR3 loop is CASSRSGTSPNEQFF. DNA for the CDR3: TGTGCCAGCAGCCGCTCCGGGACTAGCCCCAATGAGCAGTTCTTC.

CDR3: CASSLKNQRSNTQYF. The CDR3 DNA reads TGTGCCAGCAGCCTAAAAAATCAGCGGTCCAATACGCAGTATTTT. The chain is built from TRBV3-1 (or the pseudogene TRBV3-2) and TRBJ2-3; D possibly corresponds to TRBD2 (5 bases). Trimming took off 4 bases at V and 7 bases at J, with 18 bases between the two ends. The length of the CDR3 is 15 residues. Per germline, CDR1 LGHDT and CDR2 YNNKEL (reference sequence).

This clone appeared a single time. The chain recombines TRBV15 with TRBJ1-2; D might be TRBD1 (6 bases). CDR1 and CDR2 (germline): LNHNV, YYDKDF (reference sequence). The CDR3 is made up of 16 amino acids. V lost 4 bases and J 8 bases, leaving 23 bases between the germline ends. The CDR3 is CATSNAGTLKAGGYTF. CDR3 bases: TGTGCCACCAGCAACGCTGGGACACTAAAAGCCGGCGGCTACACCTTC.

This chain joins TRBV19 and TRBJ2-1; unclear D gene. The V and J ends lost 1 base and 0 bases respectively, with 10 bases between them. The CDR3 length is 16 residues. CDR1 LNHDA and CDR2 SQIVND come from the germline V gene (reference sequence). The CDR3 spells CASSIAVRGSYNEQFF. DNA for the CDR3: TGTGCCAGTAGTATAGCCGTTCGAGGCTCCTACAATGAGCAGTTCTTC.

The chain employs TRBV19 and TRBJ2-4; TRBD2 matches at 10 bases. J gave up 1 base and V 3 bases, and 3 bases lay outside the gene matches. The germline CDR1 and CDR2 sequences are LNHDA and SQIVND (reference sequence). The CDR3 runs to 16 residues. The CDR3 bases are TGTGCCAGTAGTATGAGTAGCGGGGGGGCCAAAAACATTCAGTACTTC. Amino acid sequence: CASSMSSGGAKNIQYF.

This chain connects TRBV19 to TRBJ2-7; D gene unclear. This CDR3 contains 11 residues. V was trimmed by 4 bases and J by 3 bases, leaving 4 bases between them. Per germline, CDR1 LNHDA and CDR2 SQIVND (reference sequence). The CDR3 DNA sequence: TGTGCCAGTAGTAACAGCTACGAGCAGTACTTC. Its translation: CASSNSYEQYF.

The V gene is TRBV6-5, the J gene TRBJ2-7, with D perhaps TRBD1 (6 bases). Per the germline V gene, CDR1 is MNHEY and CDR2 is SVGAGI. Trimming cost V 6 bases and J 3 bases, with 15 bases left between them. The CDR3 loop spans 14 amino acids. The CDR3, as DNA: TGTGCCAGCAGCCCCTTGGGACAACTCTACGAGCAGTACGTC. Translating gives CASSPLGQLYEQYV.

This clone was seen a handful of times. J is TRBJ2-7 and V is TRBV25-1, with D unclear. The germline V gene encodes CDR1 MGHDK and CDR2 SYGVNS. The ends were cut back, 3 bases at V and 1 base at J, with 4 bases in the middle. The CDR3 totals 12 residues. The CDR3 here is CASSDSSYEQYV. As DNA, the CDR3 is TGTGCCAGCAGTGACTCTTCCTACGAGCAGTACGTC.